A selection of T cell receptor beta chains follows, all from one sample in a study of CD8 T cells in ankylosing spondylitis. TCRdb itself ran the 5' RACE reads through MiXCR, one entry per CDR3 protein. The table records about 90,000 distinct CDR3 sequences, roughly 9% of them present only once. Sequenced sample: blood, either unsorted or a sorted T cell fraction (not recorded which). These TCRs come from a male donor with ankylosing spondylitis. Both conserved end residues are part of each CDR3. A D gene is named only where the DNA matches it firmly. Clone size is not always given. Where it is, it says once, few, many or a class for expanded clones.

j_call clone_size d_call v_call cdr3_nt cdr3_aa
TRBJ2-2 many TRBD2 TRBV20-1 TGCAGTGTACGGGAGGGAACCGGGGAGCTGTTTTTT CSVREGTGELFF
TRBJ1-6 few - TRBV7-6 TGTGCCAGCAGCGCTTTCCCGACCGGAGATAATTCACCCCTCCACTTT CASSAFPTGDNSPLHF
TRBJ2-7 - - TRBV27 TGTGCCAGCAGTCCCGCTTTAGGAGTCTACGAGCAGTACTTC CASSPALGVYEQYF
TRBJ2-1 many TRBD2 TRBV14 TGTGCCAGCAGCCGCGGGAGGAGCTCCTACAATGAGCAGTTCTTC CASSRGRSSYNEQFF
TRBJ2-3 many - TRBV7-9 TGTGCCAGCAGCTTTGGAACAGATACGCAGTATTTT CASSFGTDTQYF
TRBJ2-3 few TRBD2 TRBV11-2 TGTGCCAGCAGCTTATTGGGACTAGCGGGACTAAGCACAGATACGCAGTATTTT CASSLLGLAGLSTDTQYF
TRBJ2-7 few - TRBV9 TGTGCCAGCAGCGTAGGCCCCTATCCCTACGAGCAGTACTTC CASSVGPYPYEQYF
TRBJ2-5 many - TRBV20-1 TGCAGTGCTAGAGATGTGGAGGGTGGTAGTCTGTACTTC CSARDVEGGSLYF
TRBJ2-1 many - TRBV10-3 TGTGCCATCTTGGACGCAAGCTCCTACAATGAGCAGTTCTTC CAILDASSYNEQFF
TRBJ1-1 many - TRBV5-6 TGTGCCAGCAGCTTGGGTGCTGGCCCTGAAGCTTTCTTT CASSLGAGPEAFF
TRBJ2-5 - - TRBV5-1 TGCGCCAGCAGTTTGGGTGCCGGGCAAGAGACCCAGTACTTC CASSLGAGQETQYF
TRBJ2-5 - - TRBV11-2 TGTGCCAGCATAGAGGGGTCGGGTCAAGAGACCCAGTACTTC CASIEGSGQETQYF
TRBJ1-1 few - TRBV2 TGTGCCAGCAGTACTTCCGGGTCCTCTGGTACTGAAGCTTTCTTT CASSTSGSSGTEAFF
TRBJ1-5 - - TRBV6-1 TGTGCCAGCAGTGCCAGGGACAATCAGCCCCAGCATTTT CASSARDNQPQHF
TRBJ2-4 - TRBD1 TRBV14 TGTGCCAGCAGTCGCAGGGGGCTCGGAAACATTCAGTACTTC CASSRRGLGNIQYF
TRBJ2-1 - TRBD2 TRBV4-1 TGCGCCAGCAGCCGCACCACTAGCGGGGACAATGAGCAGTTCTTC CASSRTTSGDNEQFF
TRBJ2-3 - - TRBV7-2 TGTGCCAGCAGCTTAGACCTGAGGGGCACAGATACGCAGTATTTT CASSLDLRGTDTQYF
TRBJ2-1 many TRBD2 TRBV7-9 TGTGCCAGCAGGTTGGGACTAGCGGTCTACAATGAGCAGTTCTTC CASRLGLAVYNEQFF
TRBJ2-1 - TRBD2 TRBV11-1 TGTGCCAGCAGCTTTAGGCTAGCGGGAGGCCCCTCCTACAATGAGCAGTTCTTC CASSFRLAGGPSYNEQFF
TRBJ2-1 many - TRBV6-1 TGTGCCAGCAGAGGCGGGAAGTACAATGAGCAGTTCTTC CASRGGKYNEQFF
TRBJ2-4 - - TRBV27 TGTGCCAGCAGTTTATTAGGGGACATTCAGTACTTC CASSLLGDIQYF
TRBJ2-1 - - TRBV11-2 TGTGCCAGCAGCTTAGTCCTTCAAAAGGACCTGCATGATGAGCAGTTCTTC CASSLVLQKDLHDEQFF
TRBJ2-5 - TRBD2 TRBV5-4 TGTGCCAGCAGCCCTCGACTAGCGGGAGGGCCACAAGAGACCCAGTACTTC CASSPRLAGGPQETQYF
TRBJ2-3 many - TRBV5-1 TGCGCCAGCAGCTTGGCGGGACAAACCACAGATACGCAGTATTTT CASSLAGQTTDTQYF